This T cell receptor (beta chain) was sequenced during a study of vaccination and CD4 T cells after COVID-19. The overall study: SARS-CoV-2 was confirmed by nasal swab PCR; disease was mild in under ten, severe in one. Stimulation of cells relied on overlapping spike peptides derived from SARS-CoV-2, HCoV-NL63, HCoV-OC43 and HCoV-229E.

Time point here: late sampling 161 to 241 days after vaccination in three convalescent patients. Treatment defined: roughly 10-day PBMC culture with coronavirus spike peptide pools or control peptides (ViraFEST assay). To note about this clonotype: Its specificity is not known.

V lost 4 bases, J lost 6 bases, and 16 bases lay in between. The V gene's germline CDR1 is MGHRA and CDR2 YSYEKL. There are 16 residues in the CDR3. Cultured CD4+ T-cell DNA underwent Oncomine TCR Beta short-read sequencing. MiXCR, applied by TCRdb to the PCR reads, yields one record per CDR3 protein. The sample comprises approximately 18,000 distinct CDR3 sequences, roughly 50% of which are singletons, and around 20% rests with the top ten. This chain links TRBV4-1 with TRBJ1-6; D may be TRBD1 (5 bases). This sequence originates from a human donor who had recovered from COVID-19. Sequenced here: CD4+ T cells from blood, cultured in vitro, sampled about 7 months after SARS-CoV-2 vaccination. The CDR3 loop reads CASSLPRRDFNSPLHF. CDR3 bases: TGCGCCAGCAGCCTCCCCCGCCGGGACTTTAATTCACCCCTCCACTTT.